One sample yielded the 5 T cell receptor beta chains listed below, sequenced in a study of response to subunit inactivated influenza vaccine. Via MiXCR, TCRdb re-called the RT-PCR reads, giving one row per CDR3 protein. The sample lists about 500,000 distinct CDR3 sequences; 6.5% to 8% were seen once. The specimen comprised PBMCs from blood, sampled around 25 months after vaccination. All receptors come from a man aged 45 to 70 who received an inactivated influenza vaccine.

There are a few counts of this clonotype. This chain uses TRBV19 with TRBJ1-1; D remains unclear. The CDR3 is made up of 15 amino acids. Germline values: CDR1 LNHDA, CDR2 SQIVND (reference sequence). Trimming removed 3 bases at V and 5 bases at J, with 16 bases between. CDR3 nucleotides: TGTGCCAGTAGTATTTCGGGTCGGGCGTGGACTGAAGCTTTCTTT. Protein product: CASSISGRAWTEAFF.

Only a few counts were recorded for this clonotype. The chain combines TRBV30 with TRBJ2-4; a possible D gene is TRBD1 (5 bases). The CDR3 contains 12 residues. Trimming took off 5 bases at V and 10 bases at J, with 15 bases between the two ends. The V gene's germline CDR1 is GTSNPN and CDR2 SVGIG (reference sequence). CDR3 sequence reads: CAWGAAKGIQYF. In DNA form, the CDR3 reads TGTGCCTGGGGGGCGGCGAAGGGAATTCAGTACTTC. The variable domain in full, with the rest retrieved from reference TRBV30 and TRBJ2-4, is SQTIHQWPATLVQPVGSPLSLECTVEGTSNPNLYWYRQAAGRGLQLLFYSVGIGQISSEVPQNLSASRPQDRQFILSSKKLLLSDSGFYLCAWGAAKGIQYFGAGTRLSVL.

The chain uses TRBV3-1 and TRBJ1-2, with 7 bases aligning to TRBD1. Unmatched junction bases numbered 3, after V lost 4 bases and J lost 1 base. The CDR3 contains 14 residues. The germline V gene has CDR1 LGHDT and CDR2 YNNKEL (reference sequence). This chain's CDR3 is CASSLWDSNYGYTF. The CDR3 nucleotides are TGTGCCAGCAGCCTCTGGGACAGTAACTATGGCTACACCTTC.

The chain couples TRBV28 to TRBJ2-5; D is uncertain. This CDR3 is built from 14 residues. In germline, CDR1 is MDHEN, CDR2 SYDVKM. Trimming pared 5 bases from V and 4 bases from J, leaving 14 bases between. The DNA for the CDR3 is TGTGCCAGCAGTAAAGACATAAGTCGAGAGACCCAGTACTTC. Protein: CASSKDISRETQYF. The entire variable domain, with the rest obtained from reference TRBV28 and TRBJ2-5, is as follows: DVKVTQSSRYLVKRTGEKVFLECVQDMDHENMFWYRQDPGLGLRLIYFSYDVKMKEKGDIPEGYSVSREKKERFSLILESASTNQTSMYLCASSKDISRETQYFGPGTRLLVL.

V and J are TRBV20-1 and TRBJ2-1; 10 bases are a match to TRBD2. The V and J ends lost 2 bases and 5 bases, in that order; junction bases with no gene match: 6. CDR1 DFQATT and CDR2 SNEGSKA come from the germline V gene (reference sequence). The CDR3 runs 15 residues. In nucleotides, the CDR3 is TGCAGTGCTAGAAGCGGGAGGGCTAGGGACAATGAGCAGTTCTTC. Its translation is CSARSGRARDNEQFF.